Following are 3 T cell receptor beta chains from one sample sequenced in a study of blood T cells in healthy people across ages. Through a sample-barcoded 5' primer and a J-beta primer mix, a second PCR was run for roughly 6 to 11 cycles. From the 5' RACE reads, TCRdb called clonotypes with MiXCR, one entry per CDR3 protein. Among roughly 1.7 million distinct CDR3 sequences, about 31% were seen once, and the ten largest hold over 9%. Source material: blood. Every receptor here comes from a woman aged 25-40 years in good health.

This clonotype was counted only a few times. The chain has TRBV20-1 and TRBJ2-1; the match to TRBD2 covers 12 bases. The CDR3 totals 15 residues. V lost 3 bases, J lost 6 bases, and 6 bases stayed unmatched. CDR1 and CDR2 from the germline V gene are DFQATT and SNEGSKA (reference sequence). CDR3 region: CSARASGLAGNEQFF. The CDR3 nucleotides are TGCAGTGCTAGGGCCTCGGGACTAGCGGGCAATGAGCAGTTCTTC.

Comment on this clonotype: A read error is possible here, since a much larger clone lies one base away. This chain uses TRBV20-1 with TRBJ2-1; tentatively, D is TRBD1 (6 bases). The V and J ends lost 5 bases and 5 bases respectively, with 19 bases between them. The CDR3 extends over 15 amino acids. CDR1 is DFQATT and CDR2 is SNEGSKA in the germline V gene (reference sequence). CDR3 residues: CSARELQGSHNEQFF. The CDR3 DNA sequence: TGCAGTGCTCGCGAACTACAGGGCAGCCACAATGAGCAGTTCTTC.

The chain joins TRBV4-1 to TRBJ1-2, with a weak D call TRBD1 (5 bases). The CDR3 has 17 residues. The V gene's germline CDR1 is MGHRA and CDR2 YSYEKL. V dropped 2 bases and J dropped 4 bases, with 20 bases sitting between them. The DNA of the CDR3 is TGCGCCAGCAGCCAACCAGGTCTGCTAGGGGACGGCTATGGCTACACCTTC. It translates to CASSQPGLLGDGYGYTF.